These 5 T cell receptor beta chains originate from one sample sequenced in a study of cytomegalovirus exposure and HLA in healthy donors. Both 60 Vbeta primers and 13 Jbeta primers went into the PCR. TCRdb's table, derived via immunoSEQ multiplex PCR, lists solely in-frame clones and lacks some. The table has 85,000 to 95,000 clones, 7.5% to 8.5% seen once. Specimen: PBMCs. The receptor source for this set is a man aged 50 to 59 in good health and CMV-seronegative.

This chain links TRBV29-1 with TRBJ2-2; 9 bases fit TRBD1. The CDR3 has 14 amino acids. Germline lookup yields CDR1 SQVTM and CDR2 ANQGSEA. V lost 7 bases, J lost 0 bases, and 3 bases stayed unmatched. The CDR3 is CSAGTGTNTGELFF. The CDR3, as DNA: TGCAGCGCTGGGACAGGGACGAACACCGGGGAGCTGTTTTTT.

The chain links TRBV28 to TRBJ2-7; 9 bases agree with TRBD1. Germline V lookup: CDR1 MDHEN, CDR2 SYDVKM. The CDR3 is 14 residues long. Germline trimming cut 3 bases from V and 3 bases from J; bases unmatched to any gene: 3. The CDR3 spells CASSLGQGVYEQYF. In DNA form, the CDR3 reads TGTGCCAGCAGTTTGGGACAGGGAGTCTACGAGCAGTACTTC.

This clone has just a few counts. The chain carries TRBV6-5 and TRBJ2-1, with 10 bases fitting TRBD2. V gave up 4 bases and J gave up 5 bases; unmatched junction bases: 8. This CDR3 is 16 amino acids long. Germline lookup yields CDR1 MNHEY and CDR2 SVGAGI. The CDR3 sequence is CASSSPYSGGNNEQFF. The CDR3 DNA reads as TGTGCCAGCAGTTCTCCATATAGCGGGGGGAACAATGAGCAGTTCTTC.

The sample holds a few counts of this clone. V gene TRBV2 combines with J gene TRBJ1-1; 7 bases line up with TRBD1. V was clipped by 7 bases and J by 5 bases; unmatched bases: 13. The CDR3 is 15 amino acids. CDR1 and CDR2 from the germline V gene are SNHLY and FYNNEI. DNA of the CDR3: TGTGCCAGCAAGAGGGACGTTACAGGGGTGACTGAAGCTTTCTTT. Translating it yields CASKRDVTGVTEAFF.

The CDR3 bases are TGTGCCAGCAGCTTAGCTGGGACACCTTACGAGCAGTACTTC. It codes for CASSLAGTPYEQYF. The J gene is TRBJ2-7, the V gene TRBV7-2; D perhaps matches TRBD1 (6 bases). The CDR3 is 14 amino acids. Germline CDR1 and CDR2: SGHTA and FQGNSA. V dropped 0 bases and J dropped 4 bases, with 10 bases sitting between them.